This T cell receptor (beta chain) was retrieved from a study of blood T cells in healthy people across ages. A second about 7 to 11 cycle PCR used barcoded and J-beta primers. Sequencing of every sample gave 2.5 million or more CDR3-containing paired-end reads. One entry per CDR3 protein, called by TCRdb with MiXCR from the 5' RACE reads. The table records 550,000 to 650,000 distinct CDR3 sequences, 25% to 35% of them present only once. The germline V gene has CDR1 SNHLY and CDR2 FYNNEI. The CDR3 runs 13 residues. V was shortened by 0 bases and J by 10 bases, with 10 bases between the two germline ends. Separately, the same data were catalogued under a study of T cells of mothers and their children.

The sequenced sample was blood. The TCR was taken from a boy aged 2-9 years in good health. The V call is TRBV2, the J call TRBJ2-1, with D unclear. DNA for the CDR3: TGTGCCAGCAGTGAAGCCTACGTTGGAGAGCAGTTCTTC. Its translation: CASSEAYVGEQFF.